The 25 T cell receptor beta chains presented below share a single source sample, sequenced in a study of preoperative IRX-2 immunotherapy in early breast cancer. The treatment is: preoperative locoregional IRX-2 cytokine immunotherapy. Clones were read by immunoSEQ multiplex PCR, and TCRdb kept only the in-frame ones, dropping some. The sample carries around 43,000 clones, 77% recorded once. The sequencing here drew on tumor tissue, taken after IRX-2 immunotherapy. The receptors shown here come from a human donor with breast cancer.

This clone has a single count. J is TRBJ2-3 and V is TRBV19, with D tentatively TRBD2 (5 bases). There are 14 residues in the CDR3. V lost 3 bases and J lost 3, with 10 bases in between. CDR1 and CDR2 from the germline V gene are LNHDA and SQIVND (reference sequence). For the CDR3, the DNA is TGTGCCAGTAGTATCTCGGGGAGAACAGATACGCAGTATTTT. It is translated as CASSISGRTDTQYF.

The chain joins TRBV7-7 to TRBJ2-2; a weak D match, TRBD1 (6 bases). The CDR3 is made up of 15 amino acids. V shed 5 bases and J shed 7 bases, with 17 bases lying between them. The germline V gene encodes CDR1 SSHAT and CDR2 FNYEAQ (reference sequence). CDR3 in amino acids: CASSPDLTGYGELFF. In DNA, the CDR3 is TGTGCCAGCAGCCCCGATCTCACAGGGTACGGGGAGCTGTTTTTT.

This clone is medium-sized (0.01 to 0.1%) in the sample. The chain joins TRBV11-3 to TRBJ1-2; D is ambiguous. There are 15 residues in the CDR3. V shed 5 bases and J shed 3 bases, with 16 bases lying between them. Germline lookup yields CDR1 SGHNT and CDR2 YENEEA. The CDR3: CASSPGVSPDYGYTF. In nucleotides, the CDR3 is TGTGCCAGCAGCCCCGGGGTGAGTCCGGACTATGGCTACACCTTC.

The chain joins TRBV12-5 to TRBJ2-2, with unresolved D. Germline CDR1 and CDR2: LGHNT and FRNRAP. CDR3 length: 13 amino acids. As DNA, the CDR3 is TGTGCCAGTAGTGACACGAACACCGGGGAGCTGTTTTTT. This sequence encodes CASSDTNTGELFF.

The chain joins TRBV10-2 to TRBJ2-1; 8 nucleotides match TRBD1. V shed 4 bases and J 4 bases; nucleotides not matched to a gene: 6. This CDR3 contains 15 residues. The germline CDR1 and CDR2 sequences are WSHSY and SAAADI. DNA of the CDR3: TGCGCCAGCAGTGTGGCAGGACAGGGATACAATGAGCAGTTCTTC. Its translation: CASSVAGQGYNEQFF.

This CDR3 is CAIRGQGGTGELFF. The DNA of the CDR3 is TGTGCCATCAGGGGACAGGGCGGTACCGGGGAGCTGTTTTTT. This chain connects TRBV6-8 to TRBJ2-2, with TRBD1 identical over 9 bases. Germline V lookup: CDR1 MNHGY, CDR2 SAAAGT. The CDR3 loop spans 14 amino acids. The trim removed 10 bases at V and 5 bases at J, leaving 8 bases unmatched.

The V gene is TRBV14, the J gene TRBJ2-7, with D uncertain. Trimming removed 3 bases from V and 3 bases from J, with 12 bases in between. Germline CDR1 is SGHDN and CDR2 is FVKESK. The CDR3 covers 14 residues. The CDR3 loop is CASSHGFPYYEQYF. CDR3 DNA sequence: TGTGCCAGCAGCCATGGGTTTCCCTACTACGAGCAGTACTTC. Full variable domain (outside the CDR3, taken from reference TRBV14 and TRBJ2-7): EAGVTQFPSHSVIEKGQTVTLRCDPISGHDNLYWYRRVMGKEIKFLLHFVKESKQDESGMPNNRFLAERTGGTYSTLKVQPAELEDSGVYFCASSHGFPYYEQYFGPGTRLTVT.

The chain combines TRBV11-3 with TRBJ2-2; D is perhaps TRBD1 (5 bases). Trimming shortened V by 3 bases and J by 4 bases, and 12 bases separated the two germline ends. Germline CDR1 and CDR2: SGHNT and YENEEA. The CDR3 runs 15 residues. The CDR3 DNA sequence: TGTGCCAGCAGCTTGGTCCCTAGGGGCACCGGGGAGCTGTTTTTT. It encodes CASSLVPRGTGELFF.

The rearrangement joins TRBV14 to TRBJ2-6; 9 nucleotides agree with TRBD2. The ends lost 3 bases at V and 3 bases at J; junction bases unmatched: 12. CDR1 is SGHDN and CDR2 is FVKESK in the germline V gene. This CDR3 contains 19 residues. CDR3 loop: CASSHLGSGRRYGANVLTF. Written as DNA, the CDR3 is TGTGCCAGCAGCCACCTTGGGAGCGGGAGGAGGTATGGGGCCAACGTCCTGACTTTC.

The rearrangement joins TRBV6-8 to TRBJ1-6; D call uncertain. Trimming took off 7 bases at V and 1 base at J, with 11 bases between the two ends. The V gene's germline CDR1 is MNHGY and CDR2 SAAAGT. The CDR3 extends over 15 amino acids. The DNA of the CDR3 is TGTGCCAGCACCCAGGACTTTTCCTATAATTCACCCCTCCACTTT. Amino acid sequence: CASTQDFSYNSPLHF.

The chain links TRBV19 to TRBJ2-5, with TRBD2 matching over 7 bases. Trimming at V came to 1 base and at J to 4 bases, leaving 6 bases not matched to a gene. Germline CDR1 is LNHDA and CDR2 is SQIVND (reference sequence). The CDR3 length is 15 residues. The CDR3 DNA reads as TGTGCCAGTAGTATAGGGGAGGGCCGGGGAGAGACCCAGTACTTC. Residues: CASSIGEGRGETQYF.

The chain combines TRBV28 with TRBJ2-2; 9 positions match TRBD2. The CDR3 is made up of 16 amino acids. Trimming took 3 bases from V and 6 from J; bases not matched to a gene: 8. CDR1 is MDHEN and CDR2 is SYDVKM in the germline V gene. The DNA for the CDR3 is TGTGCCAGCAGTTTGGGCGGGAGGGCCTTAGCCGGGGAGCTGTTTTTT. Its translation is CASSLGGRALAGELFF. The complete variable domain, with remaining parts taken from reference TRBV28 and TRBJ2-2, reads DVKVTQSSRYLVKRTGEKVFLECVQDMDHENMFWYRQDPGLGLRLIYFSYDVKMKEKGDIPEGYSVSREKKERFSLILESASTNQTSMYLCASSLGGRALAGELFFGEGSRLTVL.

This chain connects TRBV10-2 to TRBJ1-4, with TRBD1 identical over 9 bases. Germline loops: CDR1 WSHSY, CDR2 SAAADI. Losses at the gene ends were 3 bases for V and 7 bases for J; bases not matched to a gene: 6. The CDR3 is 15 amino acids. CDR3 loop: CASSDVDRGGEKLFF. For the CDR3, the DNA is TGCGCCAGCAGTGACGTCGACAGGGGGGGTGAAAAACTGTTTTTT.

The genes are TRBV15 and TRBJ2-5, with 7 bases aligning to TRBD2. The CDR3 contains 15 residues. Germline CDR1 and CDR2: LNHNV and YYDKDF (reference sequence). V dropped 0 bases and J dropped 1; count of bases not matched to a gene: 2. CDR3 loop: CATSRDGGGQETQYF. CDR3 coding DNA: TGTGCCACCAGCAGAGATGGGGGGGGCCAAGAGACCCAGTACTTC.

V and J are TRBV6-4 and TRBJ2-7; 10 bases match TRBD1. Germline CDR1 is MRHNA and CDR2 is SNTAGT. CDR3 length equals 15 residues. V lost 5 bases and J lost 3; bases outside the gene matches: 7. The CDR3 region has the DNA TGTGCCAGCAGTTCCCCCGGGACAGGGGTCTACGAGCAGTACTTC. It specifies CASSSPGTGVYEQYF.

The J gene is TRBJ2-7, the V gene TRBV11-3, with 11 bases matching TRBD2. Per germline, CDR1 SGHNT and CDR2 YENEEA. Trimming took 4 bases from V and 5 from J; bases not matched to a gene: 4. The CDR3 runs to 14 residues. CDR3: CASSSLAGVHEQYF. CDR3 nucleotide sequence: TGTGCCAGCAGCTCACTAGCGGGAGTCCACGAGCAGTACTTC.

The V gene is TRBV19, the J gene TRBJ1-1; no firm D call. The germline CDR1 and CDR2 sequences are LNHDA and SQIVND (reference sequence). The CDR3 has 14 amino acids. The V end was cut by 5 bases, the J end by 1 base, with 11 bases between. CDR3 DNA: TGTGCCAGTAGTGGGGATCGACAGAACACTGAAGCTTTCTTT. Amino acids: CASSGDRQNTEAFF.

The chain combines TRBV29-1 with TRBJ1-2, with 7 bases that match TRBD1. Trimming removed 6 bases from V and 1 base from J; junction bases left unmatched: 2. The CDR3 spans 12 residues. Germline V lookup: CDR1 SQVTM, CDR2 ANQGSEA. The CDR3 DNA follows: TGCAGCGTCAGGGACAGTAACTATGGCTACACCTTC. Amino acid sequence: CSVRDSNYGYTF.

This clone has just one count. The same CDR3 also results from other DNA sequences found in this sample. The chain has TRBV10-2 and TRBJ2-1; weak D call: TRBD1 (6 bases). Germline-derived CDR1 and CDR2 are WSHSY and SAAADI. CDR3 size: 13 residues. Trimming pared 7 bases from V and 4 bases from J, leaving 11 bases between. CDR3 region: CASTTGQYNEQFF. The DNA for the CDR3 is TGCGCCAGCACAACCGGACAGTACAATGAGCAGTTCTTC.

The chain uses TRBV28 and TRBJ1-3, with 7 bases identical to TRBD1. The V segment lost 7 bases and the J segment 1 base; nucleotides outside the gene matches: 7. The CDR3 loop spans 15 amino acids. Germline CDR1 reads MDHEN; CDR2 reads SYDVKM. CDR3: CASKLTGASGNTIYF. The CDR3 DNA reads as TGTGCCAGCAAACTTACAGGGGCTTCTGGAAACACCATATATTTT.

This chain links TRBV18 with TRBJ1-1; no clear D. The V end was cut by 6 bases, the J end by 5 bases, with 13 bases between. Germline CDR1 KGHSH, CDR2 LQKENI. This CDR3 comprises 13 residues. The CDR3 protein is CASSKGGDTEAFF. The CDR3 coding sequence is TGTGCCAGCTCCAAGGGCGGGGATACTGAAGCTTTCTTT.

The chain recombines TRBV11-3 with TRBJ1-4; D not certain. V gave up 5 bases and J gave up 0 bases, with 13 bases separating them. This CDR3 region has 16 residues. Germline V lookup: CDR1 SGHNT, CDR2 YENEEA. In nucleotides, the CDR3 is TGTGCCAGCAGCCCCAACAGTGCTGCAACTAATGAAAAACTGTTTTTT. This gives the protein CASSPNSAATNEKLFF. The full variable domain, rest sourced from reference TRBV11-3 and TRBJ1-4, is EAGVVQSPRYKIIEKKQPVAFWCNPISGHNTLYWYLQNLGQGPELLIRYENEEAVDDSQLPKDRFSAERLKGVDSTLKIQPAELGDSAVYLCASSPNSAATNEKLFFGSGTQLSVL.

The chain uses TRBV19 and TRBJ2-2; perhaps TRBD1 as D (6 bases). Germline-derived CDR1 and CDR2 are LNHDA and SQIVND (reference sequence). Trimming took off 2 bases at V and 5 bases at J, with 6 bases between the two ends. This CDR3 region has 13 residues. CDR3 region: CASSIQGTGELFF. In DNA form, the CDR3 reads TGTGCCAGTAGTATACAGGGGACCGGGGAGCTGTTTTTT.

The chain is built from TRBV11-3 and TRBJ2-1, with D perhaps TRBD2 (6 bases). Trimming cost V 1 base and J 2 bases, with 12 bases left between them. Germline-derived CDR1 and CDR2 are SGHNT and YENEEA. The CDR3 totals 16 residues. The CDR3 reads CASSLVSGGPYNEQFF. The CDR3 DNA follows: TGTGCCAGCAGCTTAGTTAGCGGAGGGCCCTACAATGAGCAGTTCTTC.

The chain combines TRBV18 with TRBJ1-4, with a tentative D call TRBD1 (5 bases). V dropped 2 bases and J dropped 8 bases, with 12 bases sitting between them. The CDR3 length is 14 residues. CDR1 KGHSH and CDR2 LQKENI come from the germline V gene. This CDR3 is CASSPVLEGEKLFF. The CDR3 bases are TGTGCCAGCTCACCAGTCCTCGAGGGGGAAAAACTGTTTTTT.